Listed below are T cell receptor beta chains from one sample, sequenced in a study of blood T cell repertoires in COVID-19. Profiled with immunoSEQ multiplex PCR; TCRdb holds only in-frame clones, not every one. Here the sample spans 200,000 to 300,000 clones, roughly 79% being singletons. Sequencing was carried out using peripheral blood. The receptors stem from a woman older than 75 with COVID-19, enrolled during active disease. Each CDR3 is given with its conserved first and last residue. D genes are given only for firm matches. The size of a clone is reported for some rows only, either as once, few or many, or as a class for expanded clones.

size | J | V | D | DNA | CDR3
once | TRBJ2-4 | TRBV30 | NA | TGTGCCTCAACCTCTTTCGGGGGAGTAGCCAAAAACATTCAGTACTTC | CASTSFGGVAKNIQYF
NA | TRBJ2-1 | TRBV3-1/TRBV3-2 | NA | TGTGCCAGCAGCCAACGCCCATCAGATTATGAGCAGTTCTTC | CASSQRPSDYEQFF
NA | TRBJ1-2 | TRBV18 | NA | TGTGCCAGCTCACCGCGTGAGGCTGAGGGCTACACCTTC | CASSPREAEGYTF
NA | TRBJ1-2 | TRBV28 | NA | TGTGCCAGCAGTTTATCCGGGGGGGGAAATTTTTATGGCTACACCTTC | CASSLSGGGNFYGYTF
NA | TRBJ2-7 | TRBV29-1 | TRBD2 | TGCAGCGCTCTACTAGCGCGTTCCTACGAGCAGTACTTC | CSALLARSYEQYF
few | TRBJ2-6 | TRBV27 | NA | TGTGCCAGCAGTTCATATCTATCTGGGGCCAACGTCCTGACTTTC | CASSSYLSGANVLTF
NA | TRBJ2-7 | TRBV5-1 | TRBD2 | TGCGCCAGCAGCTTGGAGACTAGCTACTACGAGCAGTACTTC | CASSLETSYYEQYF
NA | TRBJ2-5 | TRBV7-2 | NA | TGTGCCAGCAGCCCACAAGAGACCCAGTACTTC | CASSPQETQYF
NA | TRBJ2-5 | TRBV5-1 | TRBD1 | TGCGCCAGCAGCTCCTTACAGGGGGCAGGAGGAGAGACCCAGTACTTC | CASSSLQGAGGETQYF
NA | TRBJ1-1 | TRBV7-2 | NA | TGTGCCAGCAGCTTAGGTTGGGGGGGCGCAGCTTTCTTT | CASSLGWGGAAFF
few | TRBJ1-4 | TRBV6-2/TRBV6-3 | NA | TGTGCCAGCAGTTACCATTTCTACTCGAACAGGGAAGGAGATGAAAAACTGTTTTTT | CASSYHFYSNREGDEKLFF
NA | TRBJ1-2 | TRBV6-5 | NA | TGTGCCAGCAGTTACTCATGGAAGGGGGACTATGGCTACACCTTC | CASSYSWKGDYGYTF
NA | TRBJ1-5 | TRBV28 | TRBD1 | TGTGCCTCCCAATCCGGACAGGGCAATCAGCCCCAGCATTTT | CASQSGQGNQPQHF
once | TRBJ2-3 | TRBV6-5 | TRBD2 | TGTGCCAGCAGCACCGGACTAGCGGGAGTGGGTACGCAGTATTTT | CASSTGLAGVGTQYF
few | TRBJ1-4 | TRBV5-1 | TRBD1 | TGCGCCAGCAGCTTCGTGACAGGGGGTAATGAAAAACTGTTTTTT | CASSFVTGGNEKLFF